This entry features one T cell receptor beta chain sequence. The target antigen is unknown. CDR3 length: 13 amino acids. Germline V gene lookup returns CDR1 SGHTS and CDR2 YDEGEE. V was trimmed by 2 bases and J by 6 bases, leaving 9 bases between them. The entry originates in a study of cytomegalovirus exposure and HLA in healthy donors. Study-level results: Cytomegalovirus-associated TCR beta chains were listed, numbering some 150.

The PCR employed 60 Vbeta primers together with 13 Jbeta primers. Sequencing used immunoSEQ multiplex PCR; TCRdb keeps in-frame clones, though not all of them. The sample comprises about 120,000 clones, over 65% of which are singletons, and less than 9% rests with the top ten. The clonotype comes from a woman aged 40 to 55 in good health and CMV-seropositive. Material: PBMCs. The rearrangement joins TRBV5-8 to TRBJ2-1, with D unclear. The CDR3 protein is CASSFVVFNEQFF. The CDR3 nucleotides read TGTGCCAGCAGCTTCGTAGTCTTCAATGAGCAGTTCTTC. Using reference TRBV5-8 and TRBJ2-1 for the parts outside the CDR3, the full variable domain is EAGVTQSPTHLIKTRGQQATLRCSPISGHTSVYWYQQALGLGLQFLLWYDEGEERNRGNFPPRFSGRQFPNYSSELNVNALELEDSALYLCASSFVVFNEQFFGPGTRLTVL.